The present T cell receptor beta chain was sequenced within a study of prognosis after radiotherapy for stage I lung cancer. Trimming took off 3 bases at V and 4 bases at J, with 18 bases between the two ends. The CDR3 extends over 16 amino acids. Germline-derived CDR1 and CDR2 are SGDLS and YYNGEE. This clonotype has ten or more counts. Amplification of TCR beta CDR3 from genomic DNA used two-round multiplex PCR. With primers specific to each TRBV and TRBJ gene, the first-round PCR was performed. Primers of the universal type were employed in the second round of PCR. TCRdb re-derived calls from the multiplex PCR reads in MiXCR, one entry per CDR3 protein. The sample lists over 45,000 distinct CDR3 sequences, less than 30% occurring once.

The clonotype comes from a donor aged 50 or older with non-small cell lung cancer. The chain employs TRBV9 and TRBJ2-3, with a tentative D call TRBD1 (6 bases). This specimen consisted of PBMCs, obtained before or after stereotactic body radiation therapy (not recorded which). The DNA of the CDR3 is TGTGCCAGCAGCGCCCCGCAGACAGGTTTCGCAGATACGCAGTATTTT. This sequence encodes CASSAPQTGFADTQYF. The variable domain in full, with the rest retrieved from reference TRBV9 and TRBJ2-3, is DSGVTQTPKHLITATGQRVTLRCSPRSGDLSVYWYQQSLDQGLQFLIQYYNGEERAKGNILERFSAQQFPDLHSELNLSSLELGDSALYFCASSAPQTGFADTQYFGPGTRLTVL.